Following are 3 T cell receptor beta chains from one sample sequenced in a study of regulatory T cells in long-lasting Graves disease. Arm-PCR of CDR3 regions and iRepertoire HTBI primers were used to build TCR beta libraries. Each CDR3 protein gets one entry after TCRdb re-called the multiplex PCR reads with MiXCR. The sample shows 400,000 to 500,000 distinct CDR3 sequences, 20% to 25% of them seen only once. The time point denotes: persistent/refractory GD, antithyroid drugs over 5 years with positive TRAb. Scientists built the TCR library using RNA that was extracted from PBMCs. The material was peripheral blood mononuclear cells (PBMCs), obtained when the disease was refractory, from a patient treated with antithyroid drugs. Receptor source: a female donor with Graves disease.

The CDR3 is CASSSHVAGTPGEKLFF. CDR3 DNA sequence: TGCGCCAGCAGCTCGCATGTAGCCGGGACTCCAGGGGAAAAACTGTTTTTT. The chain carries TRBV5-1 and TRBJ1-4; possibly TRBD1 for D (5 bases). Trimming shortened V by 3 bases and J by 8 bases, and 23 bases separated the two germline ends. This CDR3 has 17 amino acids. Germline CDR1 and CDR2: SGHRS and YFSETQ.

J is TRBJ2-4 and V is TRBV14; 8 nucleotides align to TRBD2. The CDR3 is 17 residues long. Germline loops: CDR1 SGHDN, CDR2 FVKESK. V was clipped by 4 bases and J by 1 base; unmatched bases: 9. The CDR3 loop is CASSPVSGSKAKNIQYF. The DNA for the CDR3 is TGTGCCAGCAGCCCTGTAAGCGGGAGTAAGGCCAAAAACATTCAGTACTTC.

This clonotype showed up many times. V gene TRBV12-3 or TRBV12-4 combines with J gene TRBJ1-2; D uncertain. The CDR3 sequence is 14 residues long. The germline V and J ends were trimmed by 1 base and 5 bases, with 11 bases remaining between them. The CDR3 DNA reads TGTGCCAGCAGTTTAGGGATAGGCAGATATGGCTACACCTTC. Amino acids: CASSLGIGRYGYTF.